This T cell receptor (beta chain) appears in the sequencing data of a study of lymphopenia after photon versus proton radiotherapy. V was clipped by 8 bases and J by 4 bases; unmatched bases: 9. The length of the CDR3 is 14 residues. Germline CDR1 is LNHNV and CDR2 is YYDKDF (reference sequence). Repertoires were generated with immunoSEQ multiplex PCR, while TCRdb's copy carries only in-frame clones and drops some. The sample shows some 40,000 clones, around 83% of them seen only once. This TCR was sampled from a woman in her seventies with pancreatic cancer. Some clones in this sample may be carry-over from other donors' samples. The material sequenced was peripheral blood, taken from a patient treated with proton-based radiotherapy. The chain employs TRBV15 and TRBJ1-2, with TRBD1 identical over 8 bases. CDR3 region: CATAGTGGFYGYTF. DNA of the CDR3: TGTGCCACCGCCGGGACAGGAGGGTTCTATGGCTACACCTTC.